The entry below gives a single T cell receptor beta chain sequence along with its context. This library used approximately 370 ng RNA and molecular barcoded adaptors spanning alpha/delta and beta/gamma chains. Each CDR3 protein is one row after TCRdb ran MiXCR on the reads. The sample has about 86,000 distinct CDR3 sequences, 9% to 15% seen once. Germline V gives CDR1 GTSNPN, CDR2 SVGIG (reference sequence). The CDR3 runs 14 residues. V shed 2 bases and J 6 bases; nucleotides not matched to a gene: 9. This entry comes from a study of read filtering for tumor transcriptome and immune sequencing. Study-wide context: Mean patient age was roughly 66 years, range about 40 to 85; over 16 male, more than 11 female. Per sample, TCR-region reads ranged about 4 to 11 million by IR-seq, 85 to 1273 by RNA-seq.

This receptor was obtained from a donor aged 40 or over with multiple myeloma. Material for sequencing was a population of CD138-negative cells sorted from bone marrow. This chain joins TRBV30 and TRBJ1-1; 7 bases are a match to TRBD1. The CDR3 coding sequence is TGTGCCTGGAGTCTACAACAGGGGAGGGCTGAAGCTTTCTTT. Translated: CAWSLQQGRAEAFF.